This T cell receptor (beta chain) was sequenced for a study of cytomegalovirus exposure and HLA in healthy donors. Regarding the study as a whole: Diagnosis of cytomegalovirus status made by the classifier reportedly showed high specificity and sensitivity.

This clone was seen a single time. Its antigen is still unknown. A junction boundary mismatches the germline segment, possibly from a read error. The PCR was carried out with 60 Vbeta primers and 13 Jbeta primers. Produced via immunoSEQ multiplex PCR; TCRdb's table is partial and in-frame only. Of about 90,000 clones in the sample, 62% were seen once. The CDR3 is made up of 13 amino acids. Germline V gene lookup returns CDR1 MNHNY and CDR2 SVGAGI (reference sequence). This receptor was obtained from a woman aged 25 to 45 in good health and CMV-seropositive. The chain carries TRBV6-6 and TRBJ1-1, with D tentatively TRBD1 (6 bases). The sample consisted of PBMCs. This chain's CDR3 is CAGSTTGPAEAFF. The CDR3 nucleotides read TGTGCCGGCAGTACAACAGGGCCGGCGGAAGCTTTCTTT.